These T cell receptor beta chains were read from a single sample in a study of cytomegalovirus exposure and HLA in healthy donors. Sequencing used immunoSEQ multiplex PCR; TCRdb keeps in-frame clones, though not all of them. This repertoire includes approximately 45,000 clones. The source material was PBMCs. Source of these receptors: a male donor in good health and CMV-seronegative. CDR3s include the opening cysteine and the closing phenylalanine or tryptophan. The order of the fields is CDR3 DNA, CDR3 protein, D gene, J gene, clone size, V gene. D genes are given only for firm matches. Where a row states a size, it is once, few, many or the class of an expanded clone; other rows omit it.

TGTGCCAGCAGTTACGCACTGACAGGGGACTCGAATACGCAGTATTTT CASSYALTGDSNTQYF TRBD1 TRBJ2-3 . TRBV6-5
TGTGCCAGCAAGGGAGGCGGGAGGGGTCTAGGGGATGAGCAGTTCTTC CASKGGGRGLGDEQFF TRBD2 TRBJ2-1 . TRBV5-4
TGTGCCAGCTCACCCCGCGACAATCGACAAGAGACCCAGTACTTC CASSPRDNRQETQYF . TRBJ2-5 . TRBV18
TGTGCCAGCAGCTTACCCTCGAGGGACGAGCAGTACTTC CASSLPSRDEQYF . TRBJ2-7 . TRBV13
TGCAGTGCAAACTACATGGAGCAGTTCTTC CSANYMEQFF . TRBJ2-1 . TRBV20-1
TGTGCCAGCAGTTTAGACAGTTTTCAGCCCCAGCATTTT CASSLDSFQPQHF . TRBJ1-5 . TRBV11-2
TGTGCCAGCAGCGCACCGTTTTCAGGTCACTATGGCTACACCTTC CASSAPFSGHYGYTF . TRBJ1-2 . TRBV7-2
TGCGCCAGCAGCCAAGGGGGTACACAGGGTCTTCTCTACGAGCAGTACTTC CASSQGGTQGLLYEQYF . TRBJ2-7 . TRBV4-1
TGCAGTTCGGGACTAGACAATGAGCAGTTCTTC CSSGLDNEQFF TRBD2 TRBJ2-1 . TRBV20-1
TGTGCCAGCAAGCGACTAGCGGGAGTGGTAGATACGCAGTATTTT CASKRLAGVVDTQYF TRBD2 TRBJ2-3 . TRBV9
TGTGCCAGCAGCCAAGATAGCCTAGCGGGTAGCACAGATACGCAGTATTTT CASSQDSLAGSTDTQYF TRBD2 TRBJ2-3 . TRBV4-2
TGTGCCAGCAGAGGAAGCGGGACAGGGGGACATGAGCAGTACTTC CASRGSGTGGHEQYF TRBD1 TRBJ2-7 . TRBV28
TGTGCTAGTGACCGTGCGGGTACTTTTCCTGGCTACACCTTC CASDRAGTFPGYTF . TRBJ1-2 . TRBV12-5
TGTGCCAGCAGCTCTAGGACATACAACACCGGGGAGCTGTTTTTT CASSSRTYNTGELFF . TRBJ2-2 . TRBV7-9
TGTGCCAGCAGTGAAAATCCAGGGGGCGCAGATACGCAGTATTTT CASSENPGGADTQYF TRBD1 TRBJ2-3 . TRBV6-1
TGCAGCGCTACTCCCGGGACAGGGAACGAGCAGTACTTC CSATPGTGNEQYF TRBD1 TRBJ2-7 . TRBV29-1
TGCGCCAGCAGCCAAGGAGTAGATGGTACGCAGTATTTT CASSQGVDGTQYF . TRBJ2-3 . TRBV4-1
TGTGCCAGCTCACCACCGAAGGGGACAGGGATTTTGAACACTGAAGCTTTCTTT CASSPPKGTGILNTEAFF TRBD1 TRBJ1-1 . TRBV18
TGTGCCAGCAGCTTAGGCGGGAGAAACTACGAGCAGTACTTC CASSLGGRNYEQYF TRBD2 TRBJ2-7 . TRBV7-2
TGTGCCAGCAGCGTTGAGCTGCCAAGGGCCAACGTCCTGACTTTC CASSVELPRANVLTF . TRBJ2-6 . TRBV9
TGCGCCAGCAGCCCAAGAGCCAGGGACGAGCAGTACTTC CASSPRARDEQYF . TRBJ2-7 . TRBV4-1
TGTGCCAGCAGCCCGACAGCAGATACGCAGTATTTT CASSPTADTQYF . TRBJ2-3 . TRBV7-9
TGTGCCAGCAGGGTTAATCAACGGACAGCGAGCCTGAACACTGAAGCTTTCTTT CASRVNQRTASLNTEAFF . TRBJ1-1 . TRBV14
TGTGCCAGCTCCCTCAGGGGAGATCAGCCCCAGCATTTT CASSLRGDQPQHF . TRBJ1-5 . TRBV18
TGCGCCAGCAGCTTCCTAGCGGGAGTTTCAGACAATGAGCAGTTCTTC CASSFLAGVSDNEQFF TRBD2 TRBJ2-1 . TRBV5-1
TGTGCCATCAGTGACCTTGACAGCTTCGGGGGGGAGACCCAGTACTTC CAISDLDSFGGETQYF TRBD2 TRBJ2-5 . TRBV10-3
TGTGCCAGCAGTCCGACCACCCCAGGCACCATATATTTT CASSPTTPGTIYF . TRBJ1-3 medium-sized TRBV7-9
TGTGCCAGTAGTACCGCTGACAGTTACGAGCAGTACTTC CASSTADSYEQYF . TRBJ2-7 . TRBV19
TGCGCCAGCAGCGTAGGACTAGCGAGAGGTATGGATACGCAGTATTTT CASSVGLARGMDTQYF TRBD2 TRBJ2-3 . TRBV5-1
TGTGCCAGCAGTTATTTCGGGGTGGGCTCGAATCAGCCCCAGCATTTT CASSYFGVGSNQPQHF . TRBJ1-5 . TRBV6-5
TGTGCCAGCAGCCGCGGACAGGGGACCAATCAGCCCCAGCATTTT CASSRGQGTNQPQHF TRBD1 TRBJ1-5 . TRBV9